The 14 T cell receptor beta chains presented below share a single source sample, sequenced in a study of OX40 agonist ivuxolimab in advanced cancers. Some clones are missing from TCRdb's copy, which holds only in-frame ones; the method was immunoSEQ multiplex PCR. This table has more than 60,000 clones, 85% to 90% appearing once. Sequences were derived from CD4+ or CD8+ T cells sorted from blood, sampled in a trial of the OX40 agonist ivuxolimab. These receptors were taken from an adult with an advanced solid tumor such as melanoma, head and neck, liver or kidney cancer.

V and J are TRBV6-6 and TRBJ1-5; D not certain. CDR1 and CDR2 from the germline V gene are MNHNY and SVGAGI (reference sequence). V was clipped by 0 bases and J by 1 base, with 7 bases between them. This CDR3 is 15 amino acids long. This chain's CDR3 is CASSYSRASNQPQHF. In DNA form, the CDR3 reads TGTGCCAGCAGTTACTCGCGGGCCAGCAATCAGCCCCAGCATTTT.

The chain recombines TRBV11-3 with TRBJ1-1; no firm D call. The CDR3 length is 15 residues. The V gene lost 1 base and the J gene lost 5 bases, with 14 bases spanning the gap. Germline V gives CDR1 SGHNT, CDR2 YENEEA. DNA for the CDR3: TGTGCCAGCAGCTTAGGCCCCGGAGGAGATACTGAAGCTTTCTTT. Its protein product is CASSLGPGGDTEAFF.

On this clone itself: This sample includes further DNA sequences coding for the same CDR3. The chain recombines TRBV7-9 with TRBJ2-5, with 9 bases matching TRBD1. This CDR3 is 14 amino acids long. The V gene's germline CDR1 is SEHNR and CDR2 FQNEAQ (reference sequence). The J segment lost 5 bases and the V segment lost 5 bases, leaving 6 bases of the junction unmatched. The CDR3, as DNA: TGTGCCAGCAGCCCACAGGGGGCGAGGGAGACCCAGTACTTC. The encoded protein is CASSPQGARETQYF. The full variable domain, in which reference TRBV7-9 and TRBJ2-5 provide the parts outside the CDR3, is DTGVSQNPRHKITKRGQNVTFRCDPISEHNRLYWYRQTLGQGPEFLTYFQNEAQLEKSRLLSDRFSAERPKGSFSTLEIQRTEQGDSAMYLCASSPQGARETQYFGPGTRLLVL.

The chain joins TRBV10-1 to TRBJ1-1, with 10 bases aligning to TRBD1. V was pared by 5 bases and J by 3 bases, with 6 bases of the junction left unmatched. CDR3 length equals 15 residues. CDR1 is WNHNN, CDR2 SYGVQD, per germline (reference sequence). CDR3 in amino acids: CASSPGTGAHTEAFF. As DNA, the CDR3 is TGCGCCAGCAGTCCCGGGACAGGGGCGCACACTGAAGCTTTCTTT.

V usage is TRBV28 and J usage is TRBJ1-2; D is ambiguous. Germline loops: CDR1 MDHEN, CDR2 SYDVKM. V was shortened by 5 bases and J by 8 bases, with 9 bases between the two germline ends. The CDR3 sequence is 11 residues long. CDR3: CASSNMAGYTF. In DNA, the CDR3 is TGTGCCAGCAGTAACATGGCGGGCTACACCTTC.

V and J are TRBV18 and TRBJ1-5; a possible D gene is TRBD1 (5 bases). The CDR3 contains 14 residues. V lost 2 bases, J lost 3 bases, and 8 bases lay in between. In germline, CDR1 is KGHSH, CDR2 LQKENI. CDR3 residues: CASSPDSHNQPQHF. CDR3 bases: TGTGCCAGCTCACCAGACAGTCACAATCAGCCCCAGCATTTT.

The rearrangement joins TRBV5-5 to TRBJ2-3; possibly TRBD2 for D (6 bases). Germline V gives CDR1 SGHKS, CDR2 YYEKEE (reference sequence). This CDR3 has 16 amino acids. Between the trimmed V and J ends, which lost 4 bases and 2 bases, there was a span of 17 bases. The CDR3 loop is CASSRYTSRITDTQYF. In DNA form, the CDR3 reads TGTGCCAGCAGCCGGTATACTAGCCGGATCACAGATACGCAGTATTTT.

The V gene is TRBV19, the J gene TRBJ1-3; D is unresolved. Germline values: CDR1 LNHDA, CDR2 SQIVND (reference sequence). This CDR3 region has 15 residues. Deletions cut 3 bases from V and 0 bases from J, with 9 bases between. This CDR3 reads CASSILSSSGNTIYF. The CDR3 DNA follows: TGTGCCAGTAGTATTCTTTCCTCCTCTGGAAACACCATATATTTT.

The chain joins TRBV7-6 to TRBJ2-3, with 7 bases aligning to TRBD1. The CDR3 loop spans 15 amino acids. V lost 7 bases to trimming and J lost 3 bases; unmatched junction nucleotides: 10. Looked up from germline, CDR1 is SGHVS and CDR2 is FNYEAQ. DNA for the CDR3: TGTGCCAGCAACCAGATGACAGGGAGTACAGATACGCAGTATTTT. Amino acid sequence: CASNQMTGSTDTQYF. The variable domain in full, with the rest retrieved from reference TRBV7-6 and TRBJ2-3, is GAGVSQSPRYKVTKRGQDVALRCDPISGHVSLYWYRQALGQGPEFLTYFNYEAQQDKSGLPNDRFSAERPEGSISTLTIQRTEQRDSAMYRCASNQMTGSTDTQYFGPGTRLTVL.

This chain links TRBV5-1 with TRBJ2-3; no clear D. CDR3 length: 13 amino acids. Trimming took off 1 base at V and 11 bases at J, with 14 bases between the two ends. CDR1 and CDR2 (germline): SGHRS, YFSETQ. DNA of the CDR3: TGCGCCAGCAGCTTGAATCAGGCCCCGGTGCAGTATTTT. Translation: CASSLNQAPVQYF.

The chain has TRBV20-1 and TRBJ2-7; the D is unclear. Trimming stripped 0 bases from V and 6 bases from J, with 6 bases between. The CDR3 length is 11 residues. Germline V gene lookup returns CDR1 DFQATT and CDR2 SNEGSKA (reference sequence). The CDR3 sequence is CSARDLAEQYF. The CDR3 DNA reads TGCAGTGCTAGAGACCTGGCCGAGCAGTACTTC.

The chain couples TRBV15 to TRBJ1-3; TRBD1 is a possible D gene (6 bases). The CDR3 runs 15 residues. Germline-derived CDR1 and CDR2 are LNHNV and YYDKDF (reference sequence). The germline V and J ends were trimmed by 1 base and 1 base, with 8 bases remaining between them. The CDR3 nucleotides are TGTGCCACCAGCAGAGGGGGGGCTTCTGGAAACACCATATATTTT. Its translation is CATSRGGASGNTIYF.

This clone appeared a few times. The V gene is TRBV28, the J gene TRBJ1-1; TRBD1 agrees at 8 bases. The ends lost 6 bases at V and 4 bases at J; junction bases unmatched: 7. Germline V CDR1 and CDR2: MDHEN, SYDVKM. The CDR3 has 14 amino acids. As DNA, the CDR3 is TGTGCCAGCAGCTCACCAGGGGGCAGCACTGAAGCTTTCTTT. Protein product: CASSSPGGSTEAFF.

J is TRBJ1-5 and V is TRBV6-1; D not resolved. Germline V gene data show CDR1 as MNHNS and CDR2 as SASEGT. The CDR3 spans 13 residues. V dropped 6 bases and J dropped 5 bases, with 11 bases sitting between them. As DNA, the CDR3 is TGTGCCAGCAGGAAACCAGGAGATCAGCCCCAGCATTTT. This gives the protein CASRKPGDQPQHF.